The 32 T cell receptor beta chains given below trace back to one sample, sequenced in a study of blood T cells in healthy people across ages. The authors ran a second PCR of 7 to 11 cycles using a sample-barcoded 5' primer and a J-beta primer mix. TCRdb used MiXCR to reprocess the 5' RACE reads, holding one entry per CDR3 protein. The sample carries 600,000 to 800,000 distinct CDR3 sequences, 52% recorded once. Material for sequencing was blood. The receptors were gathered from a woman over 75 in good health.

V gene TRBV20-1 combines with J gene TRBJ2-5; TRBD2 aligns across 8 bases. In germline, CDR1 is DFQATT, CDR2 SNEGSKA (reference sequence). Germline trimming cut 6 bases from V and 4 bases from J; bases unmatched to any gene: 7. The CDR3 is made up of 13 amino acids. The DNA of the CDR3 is TGCAGTGCGCTCAGCGGGAGTGTAGAGACCCAGTACTTC. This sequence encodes CSALSGSVETQYF.

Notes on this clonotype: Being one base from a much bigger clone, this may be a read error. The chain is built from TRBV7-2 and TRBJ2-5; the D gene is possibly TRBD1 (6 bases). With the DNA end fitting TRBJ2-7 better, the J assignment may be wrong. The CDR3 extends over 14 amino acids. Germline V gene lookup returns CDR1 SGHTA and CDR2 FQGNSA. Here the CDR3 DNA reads TGTGCCAGCAGCGTTCAGACAGGACAGTACGAGCAGTACTTC. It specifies CASSVQTGQYEQYF.

DNA for the CDR3: TGTGCCACCAGTCACGGGCCGGACAATGAGCAGTTCTTC. Its translation: CATSHGPDNEQFF. This rearrangement joins TRBV15 to TRBJ2-1; D is undetermined. Trimming took off 6 bases at V and 5 bases at J, with 11 bases between the two ends. The CDR3 is 13 amino acids. CDR1 is LNHNV and CDR2 is YYDKDF in the germline V gene (reference sequence).

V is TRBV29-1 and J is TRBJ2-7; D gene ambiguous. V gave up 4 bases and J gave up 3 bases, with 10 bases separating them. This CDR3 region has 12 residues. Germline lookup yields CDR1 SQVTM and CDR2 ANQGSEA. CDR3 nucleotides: TGCAGCGTTGGGGCAGGTATCTACGAGCAGTACTTC. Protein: CSVGAGIYEQYF.

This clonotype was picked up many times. This CDR3 is CASSTGLAEETQYF. CDR3 bases: TGCGCCAGCAGTACGGGACTAGCGGAAGAGACCCAGTACTTC. This rearrangement joins TRBV5-1 to TRBJ2-5, with TRBD2 matching 11 bases. Trimming removed 5 bases from V and 3 bases from J; junction bases left unmatched: 3. The CDR3 spans 14 residues. Germline CDR1 reads SGHRS; CDR2 reads YFSETQ.

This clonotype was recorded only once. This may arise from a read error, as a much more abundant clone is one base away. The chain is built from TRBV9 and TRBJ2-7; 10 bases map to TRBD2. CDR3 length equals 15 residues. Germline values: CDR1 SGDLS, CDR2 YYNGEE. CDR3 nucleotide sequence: TGTGCCGGCAGCGTTAGCGGGAGGTTCACCTACGAGCAGTACTTC. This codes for CAGSVSGRFTYEQYF.

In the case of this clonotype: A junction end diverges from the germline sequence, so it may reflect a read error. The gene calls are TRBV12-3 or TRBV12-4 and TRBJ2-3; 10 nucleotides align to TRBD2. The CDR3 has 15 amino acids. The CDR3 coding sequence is TGTGCCGGCAGCTTAGCGGGAGGTGGAACAGATACGCAGTATTTT. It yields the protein CAGSLAGGGTDTQYF.

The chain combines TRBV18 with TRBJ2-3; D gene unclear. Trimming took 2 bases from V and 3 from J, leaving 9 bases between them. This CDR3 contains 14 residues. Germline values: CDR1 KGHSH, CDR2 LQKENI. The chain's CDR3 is CASSPFERTDTQYF. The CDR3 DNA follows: TGTGCCAGCTCACCATTCGAGAGGACAGATACGCAGTATTTT.

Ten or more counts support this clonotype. CDR3 sequence reads: CASRVRRTLTDTQYF. CDR3 coding DNA: TGTGCCAGCAGAGTCCGGAGGACCCTCACAGATACGCAGTATTTT. The chain employs TRBV13 and TRBJ2-3; perhaps TRBD2 as D (5 bases). Germline loops: CDR1 PRHDT, CDR2 FYEKMQ (reference sequence). The CDR3 is made up of 15 amino acids. V was shortened by 6 bases and J by 2 bases, with 15 bases between the two germline ends.

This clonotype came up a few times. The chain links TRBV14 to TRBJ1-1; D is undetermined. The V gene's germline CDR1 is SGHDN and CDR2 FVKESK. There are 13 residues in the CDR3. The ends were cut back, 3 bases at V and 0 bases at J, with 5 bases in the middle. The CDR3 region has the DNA TGTGCCAGCAGCCACTACTTGAACACTGAAGCTTTCTTT. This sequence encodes CASSHYLNTEAFF.

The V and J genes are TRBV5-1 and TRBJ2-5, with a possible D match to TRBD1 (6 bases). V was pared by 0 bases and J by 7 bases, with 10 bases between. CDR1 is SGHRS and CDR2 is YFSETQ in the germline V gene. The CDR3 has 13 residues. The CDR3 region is CASSLGDTGTQYF. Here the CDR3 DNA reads TGCGCCAGCAGCTTGGGGGACACCGGGACCCAGTACTTC.

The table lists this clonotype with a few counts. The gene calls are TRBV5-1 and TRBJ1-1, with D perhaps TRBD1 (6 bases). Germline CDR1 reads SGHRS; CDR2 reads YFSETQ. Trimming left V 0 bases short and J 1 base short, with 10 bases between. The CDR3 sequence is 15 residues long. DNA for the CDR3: TGCGCCAGCAGCTTGGTGGGGGGCACGAACACTGAAGCTTTCTTT. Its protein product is CASSLVGGTNTEAFF.

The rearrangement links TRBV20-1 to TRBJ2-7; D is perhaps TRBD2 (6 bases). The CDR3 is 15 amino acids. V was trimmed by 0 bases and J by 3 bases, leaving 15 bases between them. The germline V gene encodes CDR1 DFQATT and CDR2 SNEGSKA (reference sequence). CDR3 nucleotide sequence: TGCAGTGCTAGAGATTCTCGCGGGGCGAACTACGAGCAGTACTTC. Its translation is CSARDSRGANYEQYF.

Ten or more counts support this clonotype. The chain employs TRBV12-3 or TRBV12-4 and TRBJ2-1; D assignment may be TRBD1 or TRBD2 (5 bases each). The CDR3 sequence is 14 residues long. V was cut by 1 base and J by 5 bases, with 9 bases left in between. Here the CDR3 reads CASSLGGRDNEQFF. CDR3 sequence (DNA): TGTGCCAGCAGTTTAGGGGGGAGAGACAATGAGCAGTTCTTC.

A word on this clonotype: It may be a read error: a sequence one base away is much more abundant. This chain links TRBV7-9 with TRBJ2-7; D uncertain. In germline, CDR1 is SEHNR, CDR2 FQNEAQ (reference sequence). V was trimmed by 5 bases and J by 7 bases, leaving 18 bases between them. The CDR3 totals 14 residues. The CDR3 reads CASSPQISLNEQYF. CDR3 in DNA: TGTGCCAGCAGCCCCCAGATTAGCCTGAATGAGCAGTACTTC.

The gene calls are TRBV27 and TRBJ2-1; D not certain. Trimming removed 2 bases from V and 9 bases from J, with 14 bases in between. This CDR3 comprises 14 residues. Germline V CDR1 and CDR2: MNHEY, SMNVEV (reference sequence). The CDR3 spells CASSLVNTGGEQFF. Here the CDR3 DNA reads TGTGCCAGCAGTTTAGTTAATACCGGCGGTGAGCAGTTCTTC.

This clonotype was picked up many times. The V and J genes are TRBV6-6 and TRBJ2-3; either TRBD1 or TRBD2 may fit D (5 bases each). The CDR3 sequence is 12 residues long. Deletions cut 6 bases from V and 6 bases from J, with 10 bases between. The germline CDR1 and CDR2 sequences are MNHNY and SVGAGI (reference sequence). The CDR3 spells CASRGPTDTQYF. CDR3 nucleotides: TGTGCCAGCAGGGGACCCACGGATACGCAGTATTTT.

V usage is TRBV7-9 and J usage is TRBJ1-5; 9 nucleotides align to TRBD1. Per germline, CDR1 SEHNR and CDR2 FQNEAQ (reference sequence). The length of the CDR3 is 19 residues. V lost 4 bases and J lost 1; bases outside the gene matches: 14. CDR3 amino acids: CASSSSGTGFRPSNQPQHF. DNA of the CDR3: TGTGCCAGCAGCTCAAGCGGGACAGGGTTCCGACCGAGCAATCAGCCCCAGCATTTT.

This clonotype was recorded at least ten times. CDR3 coding DNA: TGTGCCAGCAGTATGGACGGGGGCGAGACCCAGTACTTC. Protein sequence: CASSMDGGETQYF. The chain combines TRBV6-5 with TRBJ2-5; D could derive from TRBD1 or TRBD2 (6 bases each). Germline lookup yields CDR1 MNHEY and CDR2 SVGAGI. The CDR3 is 13 residues long. V shed 5 bases and J shed 5 bases, with 12 bases lying between them.

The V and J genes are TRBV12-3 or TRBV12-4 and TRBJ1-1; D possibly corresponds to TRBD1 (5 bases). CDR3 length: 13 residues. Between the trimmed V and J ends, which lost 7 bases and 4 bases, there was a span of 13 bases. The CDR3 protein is CASTQDTGTEAFF. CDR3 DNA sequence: TGTGCCAGCACCCAGGACACGGGCACTGAAGCTTTCTTT.

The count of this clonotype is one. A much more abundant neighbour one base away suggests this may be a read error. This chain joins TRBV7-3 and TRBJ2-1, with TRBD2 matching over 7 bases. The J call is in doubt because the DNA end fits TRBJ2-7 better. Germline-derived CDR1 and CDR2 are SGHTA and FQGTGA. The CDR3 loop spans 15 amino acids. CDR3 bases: TGTGCCAGCAGCACTAGCGTAGGCTCCTACAATGAGCAGTACTTC. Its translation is CASSTSVGSYNEQYF.

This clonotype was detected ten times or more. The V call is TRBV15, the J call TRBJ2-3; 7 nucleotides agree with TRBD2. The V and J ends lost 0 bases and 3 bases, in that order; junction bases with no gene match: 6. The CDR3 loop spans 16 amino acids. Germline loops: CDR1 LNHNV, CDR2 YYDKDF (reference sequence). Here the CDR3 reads CATSRDWRETTDTQYF. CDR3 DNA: TGTGCCACCAGCAGAGATTGGCGGGAGACAACAGATACGCAGTATTTT. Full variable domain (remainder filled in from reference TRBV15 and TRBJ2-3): DAMVIQNPRYQVTQFGKPVTLSCSQTLNHNVMYWYQQKSSQAPKLLFHYYDKDFNNEADTPDNFQSRRPNTSFCFLDIRSPGLGDTAMYLCATSRDWRETTDTQYFGPGTRLTVL.

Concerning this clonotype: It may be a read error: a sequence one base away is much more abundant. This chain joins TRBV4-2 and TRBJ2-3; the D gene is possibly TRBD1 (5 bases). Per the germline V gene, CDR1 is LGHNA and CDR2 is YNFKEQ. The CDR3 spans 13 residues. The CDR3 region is CGSSQDMGLGQYF. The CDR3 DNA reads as TGTGGCAGCAGCCAAGATATGGGGCTGGGGCAGTATTTT.

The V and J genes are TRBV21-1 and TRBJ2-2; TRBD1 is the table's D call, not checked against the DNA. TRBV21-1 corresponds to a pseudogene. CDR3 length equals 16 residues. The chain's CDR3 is CASSTRLQGATGELFF. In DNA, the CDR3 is TGTGCCAGCAGCACGCGACTACAGGGGGCGACCGGGGAGCTGTTTTTT.

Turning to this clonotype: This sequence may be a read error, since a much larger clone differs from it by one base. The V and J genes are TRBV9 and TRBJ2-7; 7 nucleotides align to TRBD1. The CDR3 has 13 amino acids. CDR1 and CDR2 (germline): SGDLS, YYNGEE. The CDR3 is CARTQGLSYGQYF. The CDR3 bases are TGTGCCAGGACACAGGGGCTTAGCTACGGGCAGTACTTC.

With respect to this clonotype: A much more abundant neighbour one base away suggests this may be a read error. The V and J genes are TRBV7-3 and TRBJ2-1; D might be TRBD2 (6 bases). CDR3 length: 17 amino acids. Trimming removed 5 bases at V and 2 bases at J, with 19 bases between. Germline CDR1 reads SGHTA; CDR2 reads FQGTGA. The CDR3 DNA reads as TGTGCCAGCAGCCCCCGGCCAGCGGAGGGAACCTACAATGAGCAGTTCTTC. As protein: CASSPRPAEGTYNEQFF.

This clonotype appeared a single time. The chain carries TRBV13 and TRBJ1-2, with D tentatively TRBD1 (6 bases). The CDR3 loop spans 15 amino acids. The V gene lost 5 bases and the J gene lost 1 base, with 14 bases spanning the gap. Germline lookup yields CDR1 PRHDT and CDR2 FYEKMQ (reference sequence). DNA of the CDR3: TGTGCCAGCAGCCTACAGGGAGGCCATAACTATGGCTACACCTTC. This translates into CASSLQGGHNYGYTF.

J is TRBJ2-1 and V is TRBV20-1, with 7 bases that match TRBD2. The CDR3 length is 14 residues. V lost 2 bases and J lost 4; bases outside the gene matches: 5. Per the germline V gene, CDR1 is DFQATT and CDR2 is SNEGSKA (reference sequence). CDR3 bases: TGCAGTGCTAGACAGGGACTACCTTACAATGAGCAGTTCTTC. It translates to CSARQGLPYNEQFF.

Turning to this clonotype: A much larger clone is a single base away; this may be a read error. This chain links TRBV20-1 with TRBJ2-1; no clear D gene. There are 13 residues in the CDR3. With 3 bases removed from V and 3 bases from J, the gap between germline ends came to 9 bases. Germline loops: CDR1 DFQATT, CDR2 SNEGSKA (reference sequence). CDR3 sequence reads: CSARPASYNEQFF. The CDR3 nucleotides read TGCAGTGCTAGGCCCGCTAGCTACAATGAGCAGTTCTTC.

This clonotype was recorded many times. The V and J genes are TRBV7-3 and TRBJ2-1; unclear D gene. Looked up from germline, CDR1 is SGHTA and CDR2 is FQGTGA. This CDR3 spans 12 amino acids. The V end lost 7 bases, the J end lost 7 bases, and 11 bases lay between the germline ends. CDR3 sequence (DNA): TGTGCCAGCACCCGGTGTCCGAATGAGCAGTTCTTC. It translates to CASTRCPNEQFF.

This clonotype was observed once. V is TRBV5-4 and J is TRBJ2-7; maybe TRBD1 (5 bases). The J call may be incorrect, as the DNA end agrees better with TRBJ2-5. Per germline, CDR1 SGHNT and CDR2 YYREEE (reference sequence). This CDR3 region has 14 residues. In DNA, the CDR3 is TGTGCCAGCAGCGAGGCCAGGGCCCAAGAGACCCAGTACTTC. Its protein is CASSEARAQETQYF.

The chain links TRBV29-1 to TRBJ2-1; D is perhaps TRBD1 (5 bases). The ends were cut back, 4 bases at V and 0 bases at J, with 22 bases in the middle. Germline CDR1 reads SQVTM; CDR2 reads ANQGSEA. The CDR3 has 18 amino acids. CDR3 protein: CSVAGQGGPYSSYNEQFF. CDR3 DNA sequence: TGCAGCGTTGCAGGGCAGGGTGGCCCCTACAGCTCCTACAATGAGCAGTTCTTC.